The T cell receptor (beta chain) under discussion was sequenced for a study of beta chain features in type 1 diabetes. Whole-study context: In age, gender and cell yields, patients were similar to healthy donors.

The investigators reverse transcribed all of the isolated RNA, so they sequenced expressed TCRB transcripts. Clones were read by immunoSEQ multiplex PCR, and TCRdb kept only the in-frame ones, dropping some. The sample shows roughly 330,000 clones, approximately 11% of them seen only once. Points on this clone: As yet, its antigen is unknown.

This CDR3 has 15 amino acids. Germline V gene data show CDR1 as SGHTA and CDR2 as FQGNSA. V lost 6 bases and J lost 2; bases outside the gene matches: 7. Study-wide results and caveats: Insertions were fewer and deletions more numerous at VDJ junctions in type 1 diabetes patients.

The chain uses TRBV7-2 and TRBJ2-1; 7 positions agree with TRBD2. The clonotype originates from a woman in her 30s in good health. Sequenced sample: naive CD4+ T cells from blood. The CDR3 sequence: CASRPTSVAYNEQFF. CDR3 in DNA: TGTGCCAGCAGGCCTACTAGCGTAGCCTACAATGAGCAGTTCTTC.